Sequencing of this T cell receptor (beta chain) was carried out in a study of T cell changes during pregnancy in multiple sclerosis. Trimming pared 3 bases from V and 1 base from J, leaving 7 bases between. The V gene's germline CDR1 is SGHTS and CDR2 YDEGEE. The CDR3 covers 13 residues. Sequencing used immunoSEQ multiplex PCR; TCRdb keeps in-frame clones, though not all of them. The data hold approximately 20,000 clones, with 80% to 90% observed a single time. The chain employs TRBV5-8 and TRBJ1-1; no clear D. This clonotype originated in a female donor in good health, enrolled as a control in a pregnancy study. The specimen comprised CD8+ T cells from peripheral blood mononuclear cells, sampled after pregnancy. CDR3 in DNA: TGTGCCAGCAGCTATCCACAGAACACTGAAGCTTTCTTT. Its translation is CASSYPQNTEAFF.